These 26 T cell receptor beta chains were sequenced from one sample in a study of control samples from healthy donors and cancer patients. Repertoires were generated with immunoSEQ multiplex PCR, while TCRdb's copy carries only in-frame clones and drops some. Here the sample spans 79,000 or so clones, 70% to 90% being singletons. Sequencing was done on a sample of PBMCs. The receptors derive from a woman aged 50 to 65 with colorectal cancer.

V gene TRBV3-1 (or the pseudogene TRBV3-2) combines with J gene TRBJ2-7; no clear D. The CDR3 is 12 residues long. Germline assignment: CDR1 LGHDT and CDR2 YNNKEL (reference sequence). The V end was cut by 1 base, the J end by 5 bases, with 6 bases between. In DNA form, the CDR3 reads TGTGCCAGCAGCCAAGGTGGGGACGAGCAGTACGTC. Its protein product is CASSQGGDEQYV.

The V gene is TRBV7-3, the J gene TRBJ2-3; D gene uncertain. Germline V lookup: CDR1 SGHTA, CDR2 FQGTGA. V was trimmed by 4 bases and J by 1 base, leaving 6 bases between them. The CDR3 runs 13 residues. The CDR3 reads CASSSLGTDTQYF. The CDR3 region has the DNA TGTGCCAGCAGCTCGTTAGGCACAGATACGCAGTATTTT.

The CDR3 spells CASSRQGAGIYGYTF. CDR3 nucleotides: TGTGCCAGCAGTCGACAGGGGGCGGGCATCTATGGCTACACCTTC. The rearrangement links TRBV6-2 or TRBV6-3 to TRBJ1-2; 10 bases align to TRBD1. J was trimmed by 4 bases and V by 5 bases; bases with no gene match: 7. The CDR3 has 15 amino acids. Germline lookup yields CDR1 MNHEY and CDR2 SVGEGT.

This chain joins TRBV28 and TRBJ1-4, with D possibly matching TRBD1 (5 bases). V was clipped by 6 bases and J by 0 bases, with 14 bases between them. The germline gives CDR1 MDHEN, CDR2 SYDVKM. The CDR3 sequence is 16 residues long. CDR3 nucleotides: TGTGCCAGCAGGAATTTGGGGGGGGCAACTAATGAAAAACTGTTTTTT. This translates into CASRNLGGATNEKLFF.

The rearrangement links TRBV10-2 to TRBJ2-3, with D perhaps TRBD1 or TRBD2 (5 bases each). CDR3 length: 12 residues. Germline CDR1 is WSHSY and CDR2 is SAAADI. V was pared by 6 bases and J by 2 bases, with 6 bases between. The CDR3: CASRGDTDTQYF. The CDR3 DNA reads as TGCGCCAGCAGGGGGGACACAGATACGCAGTATTTT.

The genes are TRBV6-1 and TRBJ2-7, with D possibly matching TRBD1 (5 bases). Trimming cost V 3 bases and J 2 bases, with 8 bases left between them. The CDR3 spans 13 residues. Germline loops: CDR1 MNHNS, CDR2 SASEGT. CDR3: CASSDDSPYEQYV. CDR3 coding DNA: TGTGCCAGCAGTGATGACAGTCCCTACGAGCAGTACGTC.

The gene calls are TRBV2 and TRBJ2-7, with D hard to call. Germline CDR1 reads SNHLY; CDR2 reads FYNNEI. The CDR3 consists of 11 residues. Trimming left V 5 bases short and J 3 bases short, with 5 bases between. CDR3: CASSPYYEQYV. The CDR3 DNA follows: TGTGCCAGCAGTCCCTACTACGAGCAGTACGTC.

The chain combines TRBV3-1 (or the pseudogene TRBV3-2) with TRBJ1-2; TRBD1 agrees at 8 bases. Germline assignment: CDR1 LGHDT and CDR2 YNNKEL (reference sequence). V gave up 4 bases and J gave up 7 bases; unmatched junction bases: 5. The CDR3 spans 13 residues. CDR3: CASSPGQGFGYTF. CDR3 nucleotide sequence: TGTGCCAGCAGCCCTGGACAGGGTTTTGGCTACACCTTC.

The genes are TRBV19 and TRBJ1-6; D not certain. Trimming removed 9 bases at V and 1 base at J, with 10 bases between. Germline CDR1 is LNHDA and CDR2 is SQIVND (reference sequence). CDR3 length: 14 residues. CDR3 amino acids: CASRYGSYNSPLHF. In nucleotides, the CDR3 is TGTGCCAGCAGATATGGTTCCTATAATTCACCCCTCCACTTT.

The chain links TRBV28 to TRBJ1-1, with D perhaps matching TRBD1 (5 bases). Germline CDR1 and CDR2: MDHEN and SYDVKM. The CDR3 length is 13 residues. Trimming took off 4 bases at V and 6 bases at J, with 12 bases between the two ends. The DNA of the CDR3 is TGTGCCAGCAGTTCAACCTTGGGGGCTGAAGCTTTCTTT. It yields the protein CASSSTLGAEAFF.

This chain joins TRBV4-3 and TRBJ1-6; 8 positions match TRBD1. Germline-derived CDR1 and CDR2 are LGHNA and YSLEER. V gave up 0 bases and J gave up 0 bases; unmatched junction bases: 4. This CDR3 spans 18 amino acids. In DNA form, the CDR3 reads TGCGCCAGCAGCCAAGATCGGACAGGGAGCTCCTATAATTCACCCCTCCACTTT. Its protein is CASSQDRTGSSYNSPLHF.

The chain links TRBV27 to TRBJ2-6, with 9 bases fitting TRBD1. CDR1 and CDR2 from the germline V gene are MNHEY and SMNVEV (reference sequence). This CDR3 spans 22 amino acids. Trimming cost V 4 bases and J 2 bases; bases outside gene matches: 21. The CDR3 nucleotides read TGTGCCAGCAGTTCCTCCCTCGGACAAAAGAGGACAGGGGATGCTGGGGCCAACGTCCTGACTTTC. The encoded protein is CASSSSLGQKRTGDAGANVLTF.

The chain employs TRBV7-2 and TRBJ1-5; the match to TRBD1 covers 8 bases. CDR1 SGHTA and CDR2 FQGNSA come from the germline V gene. There are 13 residues in the CDR3. The V gene end was trimmed by 8 bases and the J gene end by 6 bases; junction bases not matched to a gene: 6. The CDR3 protein is CASGMDRAQPQHF. The CDR3 DNA reads TGTGCCAGCGGTATGGACAGGGCTCAGCCCCAGCATTTT.

A few counts support this clone. The rearrangement uses TRBV12-5 and TRBJ2-6; D gene unclear. CDR1 and CDR2 from the germline V gene are LGHNT and FRNRAP. Deletions cut 1 base from V and 3 bases from J, with 1 base between. The CDR3 runs to 13 residues. CDR3 nucleotides: TGTGCTAGTGGTTTGGGTGGGGCCAACGTCCTGACTTTC. This codes for CASGLGGANVLTF.

The rearrangement links TRBV4-1 to TRBJ2-1; 12 nucleotides agree with TRBD2. J gave up 10 bases and V 3 bases, and 7 bases lay outside the gene matches. The CDR3 has 15 amino acids. Looked up from germline, CDR1 is MGHRA and CDR2 is YSYEKL. Here the CDR3 DNA reads TGCGCCAGCAGCCACTCCGGACTAGCGGGGATCGAGCAGTTCTTC. Translated: CASSHSGLAGIEQFF.

J is TRBJ2-7 and V is TRBV3-1 (or the pseudogene TRBV3-2); tentative D call: TRBD1 (6 bases). This CDR3 is 13 amino acids long. The V end lost 4 bases, the J end lost 6 bases, and 13 bases lay between the germline ends. CDR1 is LGHDT and CDR2 is YNNKEL in the germline V gene (reference sequence). In nucleotides, the CDR3 is TGTGCCAGCAGCCTCACAGGGTTTCGCGAGCAGTACGTC. This sequence encodes CASSLTGFREQYV.

The chain uses TRBV18 and TRBJ1-5, with 9 nucleotides matching TRBD1. CDR3 length equals 16 residues. Germline lookup yields CDR1 KGHSH and CDR2 LQKENI. With 4 bases clipped from V and 6 bases from J, the junction kept 10 bases outside the gene matches. CDR3 coding DNA: TGTGCCAGCTCACGGGAGGCGACAGGGGGTACTCAGCCCCAGCATTTT. Protein: CASSREATGGTQPQHF. Drawing the rest from reference TRBV18 and TRBJ1-5, the complete variable domain is NAGVMQNPRHLVRRRGQEARLRCSPMKGHSHVYWYRQLPEEGLKFMVYLQKENIIDESGMPKERFSAEFPKEGPSILRIQQVVRGDSAAYFCASSREATGGTQPQHFGDGTRLSIL.

The chain links TRBV3-1 (or the pseudogene TRBV3-2) to TRBJ2-7; possible D gene TRBD1, 6 bases. The V end was cut by 4 bases, the J end by 2 bases, with 9 bases between. This CDR3 is 13 amino acids long. CDR1 is LGHDT, CDR2 YNNKEL, per germline (reference sequence). CDR3 bases: TGTGCCAGCAGCCGACAGGAGGCCTACGAGCAGTACGTC. Translation gives CASSRQEAYEQYV.

Points on this clone: Other DNA sequences in this sample translate to the same CDR3. The chain employs TRBV7-2 and TRBJ2-3; D is ambiguous. V shed 3 bases and J shed 2 bases, with 6 bases lying between them. CDR1 is SGHTA, CDR2 FQGNSA, per germline. The CDR3 consists of 13 residues. The CDR3 coding sequence is TGTGCCAGCAGCTTGGCACCCACAGATACGCAGTATTTT. This codes for CASSLAPTDTQYF.

This chain links TRBV27 with TRBJ1-6; 7 bases line up with TRBD1. With V trimmed by 5 bases and J by 10 bases, 11 bases remained unmatched. Germline V gene lookup returns CDR1 MNHEY and CDR2 SMNVEV (reference sequence). CDR3 length: 15 residues. CDR3 residues: CASSGTAGFGSPLHF. The CDR3 DNA sequence: TGTGCCAGCAGTGGGACAGCCGGTTTTGGGTCACCCCTCCACTTT.

The CDR3 DNA sequence: TGTGCCAGCAGCCCCCCGGATCGCTATAGCACAGATACGCAGTATTTT. Residues: CASSPPDRYSTDTQYF. The chain joins TRBV3-1 (or the pseudogene TRBV3-2) to TRBJ2-3; D is unresolved. CDR1 and CDR2 from the germline V gene are LGHDT and YNNKEL (reference sequence). The CDR3 has 16 residues. V lost 4 bases to trimming and J lost 0 bases, with 14 bases between them.

J is TRBJ1-2 and V is TRBV19; 7 nucleotides match TRBD1. The CDR3 contains 14 residues. Germline values: CDR1 LNHDA, CDR2 SQIVND (reference sequence). The J segment lost 2 bases and the V segment lost 3 bases, leaving 3 bases of the junction unmatched. The CDR3 DNA reads TGTGCCAGTAGTATCGGGACAGCGAACTATGGCTACACCTTC. This sequence encodes CASSIGTANYGYTF.

The chain joins TRBV18 to TRBJ2-7; 8 bases line up with TRBD2. Germline CDR1 KGHSH, CDR2 LQKENI. V was clipped by 2 bases and J by 7 bases; unmatched bases: 4. The CDR3 has 13 amino acids. CDR3 DNA sequence: TGTGCCAGCTCACCAACGGGGGGGAGTGAGCAGTACGTC. It yields the protein CASSPTGGSEQYV.

The V and J genes are TRBV19 and TRBJ2-5; 15 bases map to TRBD2. With 0 bases clipped from V and 2 bases from J, the junction kept 1 base outside the gene matches. CDR3 length: 17 residues. The V gene's germline CDR1 is LNHDA and CDR2 SQIVND (reference sequence). The CDR3, as DNA: TGTGCCAGTAGTATAGACGGACTAGCGGGGGGGCAAGAGACCCAGTACTTC. It yields the protein CASSIDGLAGGQETQYF.

The CDR3 region has the DNA TGCGCCAGCAGCCTGGCCGAAGTGGCAGATACGCAGTATTTT. Amino acid sequence: CASSLAEVADTQYF. This sequence joins TRBV4-1 and TRBJ2-3; D is undetermined. This CDR3 region has 14 residues. Germline V lookup: CDR1 MGHRA, CDR2 YSYEKL. The V and J ends lost 4 bases and 4 bases respectively, with 12 bases between them.

The sample holds one count of this clone. The chain is built from TRBV30 and TRBJ1-4, with D possibly TRBD1 on 5 matching bases. The CDR3 length is 11 residues. V was shortened by 2 bases and J by 10 bases, with 8 bases between the two germline ends. CDR1 GTSNPN and CDR2 SVGIG come from the germline V gene (reference sequence). The CDR3 DNA is TGTGCCTGGAGTCGGGGGGGAAAACTGTTTTTT. Translating gives CAWSRGGKLFF.